The 8 T cell receptor beta chains below were found in one sample sequenced in a study of breast tumors, draining lymph nodes, adjacent tissues. TCRdb re-derived calls from the multiplex PCR reads in MiXCR, one entry per CDR3 protein. The data show fewer than 140,000 distinct CDR3 sequences, around 30% seen once. Samples came from axillary lymph nodes draining the breast cancer. Material: axillary lymph node tissue. These receptors all come from a female donor with breast cancer. Some clones in this sample may be carry-over from other donors' samples.

In this sample, this clonotype turned up many times. This chain links TRBV30 with TRBJ2-2, with 8 bases aligning to TRBD2. CDR1 is GTSNPN, CDR2 SVGIG, per germline (reference sequence). The CDR3 is made up of 15 amino acids. The J segment lost 4 bases and the V segment lost 2 bases, leaving 6 bases of the junction unmatched. Here the CDR3 reads CAWSMGTRRTGELFF. In nucleotides, the CDR3 is TGTGCCTGGAGTATGGGGACTAGACGCACCGGGGAGCTGTTTTTT.

Comments on this clonotype: The CDR3 end shows no conserved phenylalanine or tryptophan, and so a read error is likely. The chain employs TRBV10-3 and TRBJ2-7, with D possibly being TRBD1 or TRBD2 (6 bases each). The CDR3 runs to 13 residues. CDR1 is ENHRY, CDR2 SYGVKD, per germline. Written as DNA, the CDR3 is TGTGCCAACAGTGTTGGAGGGGGGCCGGGGCAGTACCTC. This codes for CANSVGGGPGQYL.

This clonotype was observed a few times. The chain combines TRBV6-5 with TRBJ2-6, with D possibly being TRBD1 or TRBD2 (5 bases each). Germline V gene sequence: CDR1 MNHEY, CDR2 SVGAGI. Trimming took off 6 bases at V and 2 bases at J, with 11 bases between the two ends. The CDR3 covers 15 residues. CDR3 amino acids: CASSHGGAGANVLTF. DNA for the CDR3: TGTGCCAGCAGCCATGGGGGAGCTGGGGCCAACGTCCTGACTTTC.

The table lists this clonotype with many counts. The chain joins TRBV7-9 to TRBJ1-3; D might be TRBD1 (5 bases). V dropped 4 bases and J dropped 0 bases, with 10 bases sitting between them. From germline, CDR1 is SEHNR and CDR2 FQNEAQ (reference sequence). The CDR3 sequence is 15 residues long. CDR3 in amino acids: CASSSGLLSGNTIYF. In DNA form, the CDR3 reads TGTGCCAGCAGCTCAGGGTTACTCTCTGGAAACACCATATATTTT.

The chain recombines TRBV7-9 with TRBJ2-2, with D hard to call. Trimming stripped 3 bases from V and 11 bases from J, with 7 bases between. CDR1 and CDR2 from the germline V gene are SEHNR and FQNEAQ (reference sequence). The length of the CDR3 is 11 residues. The CDR3 DNA follows: TGTGCCAGCAGCTTTGAAAGAGAGCTGTTTTTT. Its protein product is CASSFERELFF.

This rearrangement joins TRBV27 to TRBJ1-2; 7 bases are shared with TRBD1. V lost 0 bases, J lost 6 bases, and 4 bases stayed unmatched. This CDR3 has 14 residues. CDR1 is MNHEY, CDR2 SMNVEV, per germline (reference sequence). The CDR3 nucleotides read TGTGCCAGCAGTTTATCGGCAGGGGGGGATGGCTACACCTTC. Its translation is CASSLSAGGDGYTF.

This clonotype appeared many times. This chain uses TRBV4-1 with TRBJ1-3; D remains unclear. CDR1 and CDR2 from the germline V gene are MGHRA and YSYEKL. V was cut by 0 bases and J by 1 base, with 7 bases left in between. CDR3 length: 15 amino acids. CDR3 sequence (DNA): TGCGCCAGCAGCCAAGATCAAGGTTCTGGAAACACCATATATTTT. It encodes CASSQDQGSGNTIYF.

This clonotype was counted ten times or more. This chain joins TRBV2 and TRBJ2-1; weak D call: TRBD2 (7 bases). In germline, CDR1 is SNHLY, CDR2 FYNNEI. Trimming left V 6 bases short and J 5 bases short, with 14 bases between. The CDR3 contains 14 residues. In DNA form, the CDR3 reads TGTGCCAGCAGATCGGGGGGCGGACACAATGAGCAGTTCTTC. Translating gives CASRSGGGHNEQFF.